This paragraph reports one TCR beta chain. The repertoire was sequenced with immunoSEQ multiplex PCR; TCRdb's copy has only in-frame clones and lacks some. The sample contains under 60,000 clones, roughly nine tenths of which appear only once. The data belong to a study of PD-1 blockade in classical Hodgkin lymphoma. Regarding time point: cycle 4 day 1 (C4D1), after more than five weeks of nivolumab. After autologous stem cell transplantation all patients relapsed, and prior brentuximab vedotin exposure differed between cohorts. V lost 10 bases and J 7 bases, leaving 17 bases between the germline ends. Germline V lookup: CDR1 SGHRS, CDR2 YFSETQ. The CDR3 spans 12 residues.

This chain connects TRBV5-1 to TRBJ1-1, with D unresolved. The source of this sequence is a human donor with classical Hodgkin lymphoma. Sequences were derived from peripheral blood mononuclear cells (PBMCs), sampled before the fourth cycle of nivolumab. DNA of the CDR3: TGCGCCCCTAAATTAGTCGCGGGTGAAGCTTTCTTT. It yields the protein CAPKLVAGEAFF.